Listed here is a single T cell receptor (beta chain). The antigen this receptor binds is unknown. No much larger clone exists at a distance of one base, and base qualities are not known. From each donor, a single peripheral blood sample of 100 to 150 mL on average was drawn into heparinised tubes. Naive, central memory, regulatory and stem cell-like memory CD4+ T cells were sorted on a BD FACSAria II using a panel including CD45RO, CCR7, CD25, CD127, CD95 and CD27. All sorted populations exceeded 98% purity. Right away, PBMCs were isolated by Lymphoprep density gradient centrifugation and were stained directly, with no culture step. So that batch effects would be minimized, each experiment stained and sorted samples in pairs, pairing one healthy donor with one patient. The data belong to a study of beta chain features in type 1 diabetes (dated by TCRdb to 2017 to 2018). With respect to the entire study: Patients and healthy donors did not differ in mean age, gender distribution, total cell number or subset yield. A total of 90 million to 120 million sorted cells were examined across all samples, and a strong correlation was observed between cell number per subset and RNA yield. In the study, recently diagnosed type 1 diabetes patients and matched healthy donors were compared on the TCRB repertoires of their sorted circulating CD4+ T cell subsets. Regulatory and stem cell-like memory subsets were obtained from only 8 patients and about eight healthy donors, while naive and central memory subsets were obtained from all 28 donors. The full study reports these points: At VDJ recombination sites, type 1 diabetes patients had fewer insertions and more deleted nucleotides, which implies abnormalities in thymic rearrangement. Naive, central memory and regulatory TCRB repertoires appeared to be more similar among patients than among healthy donors. Shorter templates might be favored by PCR, yet because patient and control samples were amplified and corrected together, any such skew would affect both groups equally. In all four CD4+ subsets, TCRB CDR3 length was moderately but significantly shorter in type 1 diabetes patients. Because the HLA sub-analyses included only small numbers of individuals, any influence of HLA type on TCRB rearrangement was left unresolved. Because cDNA rather than genomic DNA was sequenced, highly expressing activated cells could have been over-represented, although no difference in activation and CD3 levels was found between groups.

From the germline V gene (reference sequence), CDR1 is LNHDA and CDR2 is SQIVND. Spanning cysteine to phenylalanine, the CDR3 consists of 17 amino acids. The retained sequence is limited to the CDR3, 51 bases, with the frame set at the first base. The High Capacity cDNA Reverse Transcription Kit was used to reverse transcribe all of the isolated RNA, meaning that expressed TCRB transcripts were what got sequenced. Deep immunoSEQ sequencing was applied to naive, central memory and regulatory T cell samples, giving an average of roughly 3.6 million total reads per sample. Sorted cells were lysed in RLT buffer and RNA was extracted with DNase-treated RNeasy Micro or Mini kits, depending on cell number. Each cell subset was processed on its own to prevent cross-contamination, while patient and healthy donor samples were processed together. Using the immunoSEQ multiplex PCR, TCRB sequences were amplified from cDNA into 87-bp fragments spanning the CDR3 region. Sequencing of the amplicons was performed on the Illumina HiSeq platform. Per the authors' processing: PCR bias was computationally corrected using synthetic template baselines, reads within Hamming distance 2 were collapsed, and singletons that could not be merged were discarded. Reads were aligned against IMGT to assign V, D and J genes, CDR3 length and insertions or deletions at six rearrangement sites. Within each subset, clonotype counts were normalized to the number of sorted cells before true diversity and Gini coefficients were calculated with the tcR R package. The overlap coefficient, calculated on TCRB nucleotide sequences, was used to quantify repertoire sharing. As a proxy for the pre-selection repertoire, out-of-frame TCRB sequences from naive cells were analyzed. In TCRdb, the immuneACCESS table is reduced to in-frame sequences with V and J assigned. These tables do not hold every clone; where another copy was compared, an unresolved V gene accounts for under half, and the others remain unexplained. The V and J calls and the clone size are those of that table, but D and trimming were determined from the DNA. Within this sample are 860,000 or so clones, with 17% of them counted one time only. The ten largest make up around 0.02% of the sample.

The clonotype originates from a woman aged 18 to 35 in good health. This chain is built from TRBV19 and TRBJ2-5; TRBD2 is a weak D gene call, 5 bases matching. The J call may be mistaken, given a closer DNA end match to TRBJ2-7. Sequenced material: naive CD4+ T cells from blood. The cell subset or site label corresponds to: true naive CD4+ T cells. Read as DNA, the sequence is TGTGCCAGTCCATTTTGTGCGGGCCATACTAGATCGTACGAGCAGTACTTC. Its protein product is CASPFCAGHTRSYEQYF.